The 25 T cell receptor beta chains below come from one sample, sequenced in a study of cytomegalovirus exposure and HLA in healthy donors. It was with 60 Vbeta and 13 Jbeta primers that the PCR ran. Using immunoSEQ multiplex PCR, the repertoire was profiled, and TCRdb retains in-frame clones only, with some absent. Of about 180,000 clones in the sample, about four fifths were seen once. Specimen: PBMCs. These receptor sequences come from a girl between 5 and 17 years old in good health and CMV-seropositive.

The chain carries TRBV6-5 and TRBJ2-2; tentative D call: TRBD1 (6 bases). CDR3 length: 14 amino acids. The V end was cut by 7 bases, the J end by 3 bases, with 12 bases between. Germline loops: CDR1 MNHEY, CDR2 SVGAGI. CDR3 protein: CASKPEGDTGELFF. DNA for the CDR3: TGTGCCAGCAAGCCCGAGGGGGACACCGGGGAGCTGTTTTTT.

The CDR3 DNA follows: TGTGCCAGCAGCCTTACACCAGAGCAGTACTTC. This codes for CASSLTPEQYF. The chain links TRBV11-2 to TRBJ2-7; D is ambiguous. With 5 bases removed from V and 7 bases from J, the gap between germline ends came to 9 bases. Germline-derived CDR1 and CDR2 are SGHAT and FQNNGV. The CDR3 loop spans 11 amino acids.

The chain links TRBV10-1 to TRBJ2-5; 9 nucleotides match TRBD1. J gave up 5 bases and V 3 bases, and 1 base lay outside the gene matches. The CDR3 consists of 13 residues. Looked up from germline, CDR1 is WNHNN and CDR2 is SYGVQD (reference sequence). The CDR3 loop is CASSEGQGETQYF. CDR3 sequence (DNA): TGCGCCAGCAGTGAAGGACAGGGGGAGACCCAGTACTTC.

The CDR3 sequence is CASSAKGGRAYEQYF. The CDR3, as DNA: TGTGCCAGCAGCGCAAAGGGAGGGAGGGCCTACGAGCAGTACTTC. This chain uses TRBV7-9 with TRBJ2-7; 7 bases fit TRBD2. The J segment lost 2 bases and the V segment lost 5 bases, leaving 9 bases of the junction unmatched. This CDR3 has 15 amino acids. Germline CDR1 reads SEHNR; CDR2 reads FQNEAQ (reference sequence).

The CDR3 loop reads CASSFVQSKETQYF. DNA for the CDR3: TGTGCCAGCAGTTTTGTACAGAGCAAAGAGACCCAGTACTTC. V usage is TRBV27 and J usage is TRBJ2-5; no definite D call. Trimming cost V 3 bases and J 3 bases, with 11 bases left between them. CDR1 is MNHEY, CDR2 SMNVEV, per germline (reference sequence). The CDR3 has 14 residues.

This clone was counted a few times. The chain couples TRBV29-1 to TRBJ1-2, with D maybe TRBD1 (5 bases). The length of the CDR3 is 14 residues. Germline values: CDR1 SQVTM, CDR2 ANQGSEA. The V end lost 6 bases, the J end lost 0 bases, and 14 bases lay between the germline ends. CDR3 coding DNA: TGCAGCGTCGGGTCGGGGGGAGCTAACTATGGCTACACCTTC. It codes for CSVGSGGANYGYTF.

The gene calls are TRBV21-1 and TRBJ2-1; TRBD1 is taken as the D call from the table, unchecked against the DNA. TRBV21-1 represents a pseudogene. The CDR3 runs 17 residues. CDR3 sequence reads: CASKLISGTGGFHEQFF. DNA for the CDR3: TGTGCCAGCAAGCTAATATCCGGGACAGGGGGATTCCATGAGCAGTTCTTC.

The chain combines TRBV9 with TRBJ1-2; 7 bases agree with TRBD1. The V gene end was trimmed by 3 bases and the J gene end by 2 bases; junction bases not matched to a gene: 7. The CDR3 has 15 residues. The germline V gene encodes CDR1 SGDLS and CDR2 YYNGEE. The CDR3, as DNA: TGTGCCAGCAGCGCATCGGGACAGCCAAACTATGGCTACACCTTC. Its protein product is CASSASGQPNYGYTF.

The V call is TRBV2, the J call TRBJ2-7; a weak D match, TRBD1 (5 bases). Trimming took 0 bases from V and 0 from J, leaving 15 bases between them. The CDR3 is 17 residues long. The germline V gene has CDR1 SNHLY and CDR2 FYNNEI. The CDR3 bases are TGTGCCAGCAGTGAAGCGCTACGGACATCCCTCTCCTACGAGCAGTACTTC. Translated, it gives CASSEALRTSLSYEQYF.

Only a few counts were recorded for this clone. CDR3 coding DNA: TGTGCCATTTCCCCCGGGACACCCAGCCGGCCCCAGCATTTT. Its translation is CAISPGTPSRPQHF. The J gene is TRBJ1-5, the V gene TRBV6-4; D might be TRBD1 (6 bases). Germline V gene data show CDR1 as MRHNA and CDR2 as SNTAGT. The CDR3 consists of 14 residues. V was shortened by 10 bases and J by 9 bases, with 22 bases between the two germline ends.

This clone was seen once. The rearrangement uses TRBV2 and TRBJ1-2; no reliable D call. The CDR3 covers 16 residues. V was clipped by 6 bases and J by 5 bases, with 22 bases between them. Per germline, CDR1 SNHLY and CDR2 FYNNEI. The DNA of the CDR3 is TGTGCCAGCAGACCCACCCCGGGAGCCCTCTGGTATGGCTACACCTTC. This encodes CASRPTPGALWYGYTF.

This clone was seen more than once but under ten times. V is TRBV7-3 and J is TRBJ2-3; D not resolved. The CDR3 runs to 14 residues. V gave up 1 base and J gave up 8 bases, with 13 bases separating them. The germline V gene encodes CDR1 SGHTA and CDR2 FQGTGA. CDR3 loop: CASSLISGSGTQYF. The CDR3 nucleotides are TGTGCCAGCAGCTTAATTTCGGGTTCGGGTACGCAGTATTTT.

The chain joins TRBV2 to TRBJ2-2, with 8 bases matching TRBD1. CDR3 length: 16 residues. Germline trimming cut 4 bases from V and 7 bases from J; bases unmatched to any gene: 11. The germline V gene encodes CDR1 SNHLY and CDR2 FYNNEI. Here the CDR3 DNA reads TGTGCCAGCAGTGTTTTTGTCAGGGGGCGCGGCGGGGAGCTGTTTTTT. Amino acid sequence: CASSVFVRGRGGELFF.

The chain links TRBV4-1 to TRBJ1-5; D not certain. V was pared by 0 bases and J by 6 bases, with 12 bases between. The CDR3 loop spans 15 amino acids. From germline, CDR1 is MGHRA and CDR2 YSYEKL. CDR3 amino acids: CASSQDTASGQPQHF. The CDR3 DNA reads TGCGCCAGCAGCCAAGATACGGCGTCGGGTCAGCCCCAGCATTTT.

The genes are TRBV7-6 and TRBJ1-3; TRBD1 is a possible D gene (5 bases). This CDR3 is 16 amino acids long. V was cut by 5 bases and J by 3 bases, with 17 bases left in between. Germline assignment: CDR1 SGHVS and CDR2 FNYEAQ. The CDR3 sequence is CASSNKGRVYGNTIYF. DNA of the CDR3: TGTGCCAGCAGCAATAAGGGGAGGGTGTATGGAAACACCATATATTTT.

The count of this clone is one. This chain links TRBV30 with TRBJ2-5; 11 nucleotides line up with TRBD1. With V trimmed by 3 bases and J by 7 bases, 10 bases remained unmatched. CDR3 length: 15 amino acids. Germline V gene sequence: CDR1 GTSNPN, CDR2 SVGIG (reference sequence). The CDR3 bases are TGTGCCTGGAGGGGGACACGGACAGGGGGCGGGACCCAGTACTTC. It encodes CAWRGTRTGGGTQYF.

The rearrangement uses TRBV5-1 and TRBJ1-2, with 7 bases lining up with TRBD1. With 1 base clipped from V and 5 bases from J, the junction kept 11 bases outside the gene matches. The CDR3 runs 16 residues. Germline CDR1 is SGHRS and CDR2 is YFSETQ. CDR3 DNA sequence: TGCGCCAGCAGCTTGCGGCTAGGGGGCGAGGGGTATGGCTACACCTTC. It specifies CASSLRLGGEGYGYTF.

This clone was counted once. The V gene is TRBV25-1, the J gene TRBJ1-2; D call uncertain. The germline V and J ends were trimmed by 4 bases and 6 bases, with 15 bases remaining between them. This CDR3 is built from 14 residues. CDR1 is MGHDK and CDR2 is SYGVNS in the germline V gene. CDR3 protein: CASSGTANYNGYTF. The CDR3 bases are TGTGCCAGCAGTGGGACTGCCAATTACAATGGCTACACCTTC.

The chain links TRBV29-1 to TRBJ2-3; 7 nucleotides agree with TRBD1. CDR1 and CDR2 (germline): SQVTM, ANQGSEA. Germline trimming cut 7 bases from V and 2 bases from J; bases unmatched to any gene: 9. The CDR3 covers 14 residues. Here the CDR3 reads CSANNDRATDTQYF. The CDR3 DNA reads TGCAGCGCCAATAATGACAGGGCCACAGATACGCAGTATTTT.

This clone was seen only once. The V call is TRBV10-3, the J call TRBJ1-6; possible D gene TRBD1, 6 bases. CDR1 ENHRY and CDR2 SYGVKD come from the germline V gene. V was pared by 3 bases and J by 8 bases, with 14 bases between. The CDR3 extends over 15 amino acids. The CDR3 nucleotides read TGTGCCATCAGTGACTACCGGGACACGGATTCACCCCTCCACTTT. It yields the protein CAISDYRDTDSPLHF.

The CDR3 sequence: CASSRTGEGGYTF. The CDR3 DNA follows: TGTGCCAGTAGTCGGACAGGGGAGGGTGGCTACACCTTC. The chain joins TRBV19 to TRBJ1-2, with 9 nucleotides matching TRBD1. The CDR3 contains 13 residues. CDR1 and CDR2 (germline): LNHDA, SQIVND (reference sequence). The V gene end was trimmed by 5 bases and the J gene end by 7 bases; junction bases not matched to a gene: 5.

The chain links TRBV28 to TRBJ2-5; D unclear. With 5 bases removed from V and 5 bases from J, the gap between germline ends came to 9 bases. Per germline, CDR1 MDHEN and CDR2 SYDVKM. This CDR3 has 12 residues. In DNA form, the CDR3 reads TGTGCCAGCAGTATCTCCGGGGAGACCCAGTACTTC. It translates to CASSISGETQYF.

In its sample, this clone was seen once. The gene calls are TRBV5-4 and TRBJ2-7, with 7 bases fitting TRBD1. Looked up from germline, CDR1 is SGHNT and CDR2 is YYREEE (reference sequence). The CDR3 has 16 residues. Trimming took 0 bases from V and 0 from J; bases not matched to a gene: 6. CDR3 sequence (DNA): TGTGCCAGCAGCTTGGGGACAGGACCCTCCTCCTACGAGCAGTACTTC. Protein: CASSLGTGPSSYEQYF.

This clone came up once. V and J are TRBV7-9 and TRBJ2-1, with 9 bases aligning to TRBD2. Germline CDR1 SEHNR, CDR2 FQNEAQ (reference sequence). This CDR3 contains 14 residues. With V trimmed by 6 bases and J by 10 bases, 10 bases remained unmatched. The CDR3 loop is CASSSPGLASEQFF. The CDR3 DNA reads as TGTGCCAGCAGTTCGCCGGGACTAGCCTCAGAGCAGTTCTTC.

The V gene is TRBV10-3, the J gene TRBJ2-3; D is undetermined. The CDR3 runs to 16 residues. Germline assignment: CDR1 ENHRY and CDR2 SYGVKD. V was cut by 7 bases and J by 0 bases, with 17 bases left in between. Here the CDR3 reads CAITREVGFSTDTQYF. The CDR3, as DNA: TGTGCCATCACCCGCGAGGTGGGTTTTAGCACAGATACGCAGTATTTT.